These 5 T cell receptor beta chains came from one sample sequenced in a study of response to subunit inactivated influenza vaccine. TCRdb called the RT-PCR reads again in MiXCR, with one record for every CDR3 protein. The data show 540,000 or so distinct CDR3 sequences, with around 13% seen just once and approximately 14% held by the top ten. Sequences were derived from PBMCs from blood, sampled about 40 days after vaccination. These receptors were taken from a man aged 50-59 years who received an inactivated influenza vaccine.

This clonotype was detected a few times. V usage is TRBV11-2 and J usage is TRBJ2-3; tentative D call: TRBD2 (5 bases). This CDR3 is 20 amino acids long. Per the germline V gene, CDR1 is SGHAT and CDR2 is FQNNGV. V lost 5 bases and J lost 1, with 28 bases in between. The CDR3 spells CASSQKAGVYSSSGTDTQYF. The CDR3 DNA reads as TGTGCCAGCAGCCAGAAGGCCGGGGTGTACTCATCTAGTGGCACAGATACGCAGTATTTT.

The chain uses TRBV5-1 and TRBJ2-5; D perhaps matches TRBD1 (5 bases). The CDR3 is 14 residues long. Trimming shortened V by 4 bases and J by 3 bases, and 13 bases separated the two germline ends. Germline V lookup: CDR1 SGHRS, CDR2 YFSETQ. The CDR3 is CASSLQGGKETQYF. The DNA of the CDR3 is TGCGCCAGCAGCCTCCAGGGTGGCAAAGAGACCCAGTACTTC.

The CDR3, as DNA: TGTGCCAGCAGTTTATCTCCAGGAGGGACTTCACCCCTCCACTTT. This encodes CASSLSPGGTSPLHF. The chain links TRBV27 to TRBJ1-6, with D perhaps TRBD1 (5 bases). This CDR3 is 15 amino acids long. The germline V gene encodes CDR1 MNHEY and CDR2 SMNVEV (reference sequence). Trimming took off 0 bases at V and 9 bases at J, with 12 bases between the two ends.

The gene calls are TRBV20-1 and TRBJ1-2; possibly TRBD1 for D (6 bases). CDR1 and CDR2 (germline): DFQATT, SNEGSKA (reference sequence). This CDR3 region has 14 residues. V lost 4 bases and J 4 bases, leaving 16 bases between the germline ends. The CDR3 loop is CSATLITGSYGYTF. DNA for the CDR3: TGCAGTGCTACTTTGATAACAGGGAGCTATGGCTACACCTTC.

Many counts were recorded for this clonotype. This chain joins TRBV20-1 and TRBJ2-1; 12 nucleotides align to TRBD2. The ends lost 3 bases at V and 5 bases at J; junction bases unmatched: 14. In germline, CDR1 is DFQATT, CDR2 SNEGSKA (reference sequence). The CDR3 loop spans 18 amino acids. The CDR3 sequence is CSASPRRRLAGVHNEQFF. For the CDR3, the DNA is TGCAGTGCTAGTCCCCGCCGTAGACTAGCGGGAGTCCACAATGAGCAGTTCTTC.